This is a list of T cell receptor beta chains from one sample in a study of metastatic and nonmetastatic thyroid tumors. TCRdb re-called the PCR reads with MiXCR. Found here are over 7,500 clones, about a tenth of them singletons; the top ten hold roughly 7.1%. Sequencing input: tumor tissue. These receptors were collected from a female donor with papillary thyroid cancer or a benign thyroid nodule (not recorded which). Some clones in this sample may be carry-over from other donors' samples. CDR3s include the opening cysteine and the closing phenylalanine or tryptophan. Each record gives: J gene, V gene, CDR3 protein.

J gene: TRBJ1-1
V gene: TRBV29-1
CDR3 protein: CSVVGTVNTEAFF

J gene: TRBJ1-1
V gene: TRBV6-1
CDR3 protein: CASSMTPRNTEAFF

J gene: TRBJ2-3
V gene: TRBV2
CDR3 protein: CASSDLLANLGDTQYF

J gene: TRBJ2-5
V gene: TRBV5-6
CDR3 protein: CASSPSGLQETQYF

J gene: TRBJ1-6
V gene: TRBV3-1
CDR3 protein: CASSHGGSSPLHF

J gene: TRBJ2-7
V gene: TRBV6-1
CDR3 protein: CASRRDRQNEQYF

J gene: TRBJ1-5
V gene: TRBV9
CDR3 protein: CASSPGTGSAHPQHF

J gene: TRBJ2-1
V gene: TRBV7-3
CDR3 protein: CASSLGDSSYNEQFF

J gene: TRBJ1-1
V gene: TRBV12-3/TRBV12-4
CDR3 protein: CASSLGSGGTEAFF

J gene: TRBJ2-2
V gene: TRBV20-1
CDR3 protein: CSARPRGARGQNTGELFF

J gene: TRBJ2-1
V gene: TRBV7-3
CDR3 protein: CASSLNRFYNEQFF

J gene: TRBJ1-1
V gene: TRBV29-1
CDR3 protein: CSVRRGTEAFF

J gene: TRBJ2-7
V gene: TRBV7-8
CDR3 protein: CASSPRDSFYEQYF

J gene: TRBJ1-4
V gene: TRBV20-1
CDR3 protein: CSARERTGHEKLFF

J gene: TRBJ2-1
V gene: TRBV20-1
CDR3 protein: CSALTGGRVYNEQFF

J gene: TRBJ2-6
V gene: TRBV9
CDR3 protein: CASSVGGSGANVLTF

J gene: TRBJ1-3
V gene: TRBV5-6
CDR3 protein: CASGYKGPRAGNTIYF

J gene: TRBJ1-1
V gene: TRBV5-1
CDR3 protein: CASSLDSALNTEAFF

J gene: TRBJ2-3
V gene: TRBV6-1
CDR3 protein: CASKRGGPTDTQYF

J gene: TRBJ2-1
V gene: TRBV2
CDR3 protein: CASSRGGPSYNEQFF

J gene: TRBJ1-5
V gene: TRBV3-1
CDR3 protein: CANSHGARQPQHF

J gene: TRBJ2-1
V gene: TRBV18
CDR3 protein: CASSLTGFTYNEQFF

J gene: TRBJ2-3
V gene: TRBV28
CDR3 protein: CASSASGGPTDTQYF

J gene: TRBJ1-4
V gene: TRBV27
CDR3 protein: CASSARTGREKLFF

J gene: TRBJ1-3
V gene: TRBV6-5
CDR3 protein: CASSTDRGSGNTIYF

J gene: TRBJ2-1
V gene: TRBV7-9
CDR3 protein: CASSGGSGGIYNEQFF

J gene: TRBJ2-2
V gene: TRBV6-5
CDR3 protein: CASSSYYGSSGNTGELFF

J gene: TRBJ2-5
V gene: TRBV6-5
CDR3 protein: CASSYSRGPSAVKTQYF

J gene: TRBJ2-5
V gene: TRBV2
CDR3 protein: CASKKTNTQETQYF

J gene: TRBJ2-7
V gene: TRBV4-1
CDR3 protein: CASSQEPDANEQYF

J gene: TRBJ1-2
V gene: TRBV10-3
CDR3 protein: CAISRRTGTSNYGYTF

J gene: TRBJ2-7
V gene: TRBV2
CDR3 protein: CASSGGAGPYEQYF

J gene: TRBJ1-2
V gene: TRBV12-3/TRBV12-4
CDR3 protein: CASSMGQGPNYGYTF

J gene: TRBJ1-2
V gene: TRBV6-1
CDR3 protein: CASTAGTGLDGYTF

J gene: TRBJ1-1
V gene: TRBV10-2
CDR3 protein: CASGPGQGSANTEAFF

J gene: TRBJ1-2
V gene: TRBV3-1
CDR3 protein: CASSQDFRTGKYGYTF

J gene: TRBJ1-2
V gene: TRBV18
CDR3 protein: CASSPTTGVDYGYTF

J gene: TRBJ1-2
V gene: TRBV11-2
CDR3 protein: CASSPTGTGNYGYTF

J gene: TRBJ2-3
V gene: TRBV29-1
CDR3 protein: CSAGASGRADTQYF

J gene: TRBJ2-2
V gene: TRBV11-2
CDR3 protein: CGFRGEGTGELSF